This T cell receptor (beta chain) was retrieved from a study of T cells in women clearing cervical HPV infection. Profiled with immunoSEQ multiplex PCR; TCRdb holds only in-frame clones, not every one. The listing contains under 45,000 clones. Its frequency marks this clone as medium-sized. The read ends 3 residues shy of where the CDR3 ends; the end is completed using the germline J gene. V was pared by 1 base and J by 5 bases, with 8 bases of the junction left unmatched. Per the germline V gene, CDR1 is LGHNA and CDR2 is YNFKEQ. The CDR3 spans 17 residues. Prevalent HPV16 infections were excluded; only incident single HPV16 infections included.

This chain connects TRBV4-2 to TRBJ2-2; 9 bases are shared with TRBD2. The specimen sequenced was blood buffy coat. The TCR comes from a woman aged 18-70 years with a cervical HPV16 infection that either progressed to CIN3+ or cleared (not recorded which). The DNA read from the CDR3 is TGTGCCAGCAGCCAAGGGCTAGCGGGACTGGGGACCGGGGAG. As protein: CASSQGLAGLGTGE. The complete CDR3 protein is CASSQGLAGLGTGELFF.